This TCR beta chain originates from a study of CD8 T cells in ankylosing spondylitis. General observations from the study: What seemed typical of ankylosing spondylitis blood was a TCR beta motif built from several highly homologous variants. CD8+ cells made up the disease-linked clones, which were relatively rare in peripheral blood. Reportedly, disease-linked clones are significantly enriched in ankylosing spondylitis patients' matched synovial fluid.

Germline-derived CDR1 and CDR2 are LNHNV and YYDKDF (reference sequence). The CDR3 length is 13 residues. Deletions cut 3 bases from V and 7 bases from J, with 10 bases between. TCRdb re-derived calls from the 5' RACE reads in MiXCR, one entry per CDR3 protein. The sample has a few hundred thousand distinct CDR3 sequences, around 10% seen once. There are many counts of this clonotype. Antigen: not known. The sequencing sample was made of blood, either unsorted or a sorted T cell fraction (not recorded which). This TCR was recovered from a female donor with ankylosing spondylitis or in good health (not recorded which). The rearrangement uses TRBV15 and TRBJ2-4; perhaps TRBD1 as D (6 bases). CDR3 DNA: TGTGCCACCAGCAGCGGAGACAGGAACATTCAGTACTTC. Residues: CATSSGDRNIQYF.